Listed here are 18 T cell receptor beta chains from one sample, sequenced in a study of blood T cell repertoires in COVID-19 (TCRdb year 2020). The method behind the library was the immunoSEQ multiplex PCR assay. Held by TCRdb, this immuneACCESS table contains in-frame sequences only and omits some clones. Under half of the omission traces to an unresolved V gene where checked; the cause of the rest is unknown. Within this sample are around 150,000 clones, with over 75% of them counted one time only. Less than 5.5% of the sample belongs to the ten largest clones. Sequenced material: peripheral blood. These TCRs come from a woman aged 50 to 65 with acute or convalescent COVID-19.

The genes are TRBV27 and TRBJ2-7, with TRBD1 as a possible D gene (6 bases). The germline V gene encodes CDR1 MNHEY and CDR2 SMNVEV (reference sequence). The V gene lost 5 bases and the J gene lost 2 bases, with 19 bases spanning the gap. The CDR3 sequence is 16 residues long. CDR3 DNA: TGTGCCAGCAGTCAATACCTTTCGACAGGCACCTACGAGCAGTACTTC. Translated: CASSQYLSTGTYEQYF.

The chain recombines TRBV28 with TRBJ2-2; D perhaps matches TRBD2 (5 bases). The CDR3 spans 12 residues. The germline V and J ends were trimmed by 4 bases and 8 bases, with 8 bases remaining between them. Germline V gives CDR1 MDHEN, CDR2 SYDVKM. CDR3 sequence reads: CASSSWEGELFF. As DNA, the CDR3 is TGTGCCAGCAGTTCCTGGGAGGGGGAGCTGTTTTTT. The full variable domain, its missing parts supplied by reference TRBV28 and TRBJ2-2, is DVKVTQSSRYLVKRTGEKVFLECVQDMDHENMFWYRQDPGLGLRLIYFSYDVKMKEKGDIPEGYSVSREKKERFSLILESASTNQTSMYLCASSSWEGELFFGEGSRLTVL.

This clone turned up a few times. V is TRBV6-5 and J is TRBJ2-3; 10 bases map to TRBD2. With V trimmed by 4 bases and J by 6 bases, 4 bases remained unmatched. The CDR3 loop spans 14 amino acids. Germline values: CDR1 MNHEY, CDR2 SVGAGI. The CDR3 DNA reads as TGTGCCAGCAGTTGGACTAGCGGAGCGGATACGCAGTATTTT. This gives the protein CASSWTSGADTQYF.

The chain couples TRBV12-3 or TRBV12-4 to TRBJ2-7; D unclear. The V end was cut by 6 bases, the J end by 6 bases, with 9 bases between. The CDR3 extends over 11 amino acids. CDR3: CASSQTSEQYF. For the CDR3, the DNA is TGTGCCAGCAGCCAAACAAGCGAGCAGTACTTC.

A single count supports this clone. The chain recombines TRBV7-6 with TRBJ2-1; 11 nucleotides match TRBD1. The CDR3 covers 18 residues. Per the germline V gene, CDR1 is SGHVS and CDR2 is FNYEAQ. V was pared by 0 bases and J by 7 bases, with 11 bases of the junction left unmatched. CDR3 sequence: CASSLAQAGQGALNEQFF. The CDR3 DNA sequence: TGTGCCAGCAGCTTAGCGCAGGCCGGACAGGGGGCTTTAAATGAGCAGTTCTTC.

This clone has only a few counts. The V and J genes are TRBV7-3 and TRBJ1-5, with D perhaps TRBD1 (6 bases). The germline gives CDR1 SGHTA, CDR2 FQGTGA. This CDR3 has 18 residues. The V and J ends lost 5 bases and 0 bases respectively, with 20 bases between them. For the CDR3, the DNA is TGTGCCAGCAGCCTAAAGGGAGACAGGATCGGTAGCAATCAGCCCCAGCATTTT. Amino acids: CASSLKGDRIGSNQPQHF.

Written as DNA, the CDR3 is TGTGCCAGCAGCGCACAGGGGGGGAATGAAGCTTTCTTT. Amino acids: CASSAQGGNEAFF. J is TRBJ1-1 and V is TRBV7-9, with 8 bases fitting TRBD1. The CDR3 is 13 residues long. The germline gives CDR1 SEHNR, CDR2 FQNEAQ (reference sequence). The trim removed 5 bases at V and 7 bases at J, leaving 6 bases unmatched.

The CDR3 protein is CASSSLSGGWNEQYF. In nucleotides, the CDR3 is TGTGCCAGCAGCTCCCTTAGCGGGGGGTGGAACGAGCAGTACTTC. The chain carries TRBV7-8 and TRBJ2-7, with 10 bases matching TRBD2. The CDR3 spans 15 residues. The germline gives CDR1 SGHVS, CDR2 FQNEAQ. J gave up 5 bases and V 4 bases, and 8 bases lay outside the gene matches.

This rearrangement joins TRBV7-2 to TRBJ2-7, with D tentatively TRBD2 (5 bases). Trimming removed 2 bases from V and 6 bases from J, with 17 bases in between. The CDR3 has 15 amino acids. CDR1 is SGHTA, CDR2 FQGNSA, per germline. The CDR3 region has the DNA TGTGCCAGCAGCTTATCGGTCCGGGCTGAGGGCGAGCAGTACTTC. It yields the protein CASSLSVRAEGEQYF.

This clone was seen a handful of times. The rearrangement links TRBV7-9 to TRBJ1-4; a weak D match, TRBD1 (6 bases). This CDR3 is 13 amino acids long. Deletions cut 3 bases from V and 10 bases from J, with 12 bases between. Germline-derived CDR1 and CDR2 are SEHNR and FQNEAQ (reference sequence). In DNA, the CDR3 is TGTGCCAGCAGCTTTGCGCAGGGGATAAAACTGTTTTTT. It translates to CASSFAQGIKLFF.

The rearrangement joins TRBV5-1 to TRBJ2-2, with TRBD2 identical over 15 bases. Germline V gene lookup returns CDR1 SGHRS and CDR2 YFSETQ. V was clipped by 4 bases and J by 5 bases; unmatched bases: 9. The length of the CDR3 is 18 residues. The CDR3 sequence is CASSGGTSGGPRTGELFF. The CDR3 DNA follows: TGCGCCAGCAGCGGAGGGACTAGCGGGGGGCCGAGGACCGGGGAGCTGTTTTTT.

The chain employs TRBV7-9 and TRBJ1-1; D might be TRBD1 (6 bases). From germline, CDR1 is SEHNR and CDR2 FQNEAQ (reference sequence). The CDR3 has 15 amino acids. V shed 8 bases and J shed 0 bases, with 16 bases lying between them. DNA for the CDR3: TGTGCCAGCCTCCCCGTCGGGACAATGAACACTGAAGCTTTCTTT. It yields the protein CASLPVGTMNTEAFF.

CDR3 sequence: CASSQDRIGTQYF. The CDR3 bases are TGCGCCAGCAGCCAAGATCGTATCGGGACCCAGTACTTC. The J gene is TRBJ2-5, the V gene TRBV4-3, with D hard to call. This CDR3 comprises 13 residues. CDR1 LGHNA and CDR2 YSLEER come from the germline V gene. Trimming stripped 0 bases from V and 7 bases from J, with 9 bases between.

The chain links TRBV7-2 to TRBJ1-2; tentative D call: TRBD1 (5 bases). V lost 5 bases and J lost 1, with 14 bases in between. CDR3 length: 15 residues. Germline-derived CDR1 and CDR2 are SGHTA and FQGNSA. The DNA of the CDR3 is TGTGCCAGCAGCCCCCAGGGTTTTAGTAACTATGGCTACACCTTC. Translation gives CASSPQGFSNYGYTF.

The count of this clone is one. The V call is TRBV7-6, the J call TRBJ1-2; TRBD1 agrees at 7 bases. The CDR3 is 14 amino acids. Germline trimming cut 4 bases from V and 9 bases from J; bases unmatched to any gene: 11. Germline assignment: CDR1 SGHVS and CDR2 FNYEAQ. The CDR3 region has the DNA TGTGCCAGCAGCTCAGGAGGGGGCGTCGATAGCTACACCTTC. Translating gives CASSSGGGVDSYTF.

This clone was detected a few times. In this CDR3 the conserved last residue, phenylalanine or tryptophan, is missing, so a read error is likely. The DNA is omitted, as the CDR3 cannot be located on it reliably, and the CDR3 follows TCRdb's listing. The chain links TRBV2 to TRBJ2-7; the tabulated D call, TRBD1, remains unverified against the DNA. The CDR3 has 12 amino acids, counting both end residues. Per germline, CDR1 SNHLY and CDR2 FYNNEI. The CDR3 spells CASSVGQTHYVS.

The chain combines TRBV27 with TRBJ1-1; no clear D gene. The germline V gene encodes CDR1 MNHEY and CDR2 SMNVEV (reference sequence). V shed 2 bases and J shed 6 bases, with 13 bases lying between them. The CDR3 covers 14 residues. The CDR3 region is CASSLLGRVAEAFF. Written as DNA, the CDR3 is TGTGCCAGCAGTTTACTGGGGAGAGTGGCTGAAGCTTTCTTT.

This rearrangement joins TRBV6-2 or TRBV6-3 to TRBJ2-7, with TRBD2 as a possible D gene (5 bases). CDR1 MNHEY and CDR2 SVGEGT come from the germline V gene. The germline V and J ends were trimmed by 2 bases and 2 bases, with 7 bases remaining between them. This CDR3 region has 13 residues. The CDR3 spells CASSYPSPYEQYF. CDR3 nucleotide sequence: TGTGCCAGCAGTTACCCTAGCCCCTACGAGCAGTACTTC.